This TCR beta chain was sequenced in a study of cytotoxic CD8 clonotypes in ibrutinib-treated CLL (dated by TCRdb to about 2021). For the wider study: The cohort had about a dozen relapsed/refractory and approximately 14 treatment-naive patients; about 17 were IGHV unmutated. Responses were partial in some 24 patients and complete in 2; after median approximately 69 months follow-up, about 14 stayed in remission and about 12 progressed. On average, each sample had roughly 260,000 productive templates and 94,082 productive rearrangements. Of the 70 to 90 people in the trial, 26 had longitudinal samples available. Response samples were obtained after a median of around eleven months of treatment, with a range of about 6 to 36 months. Cryopreserved peripheral blood mononuclear cells were obtained prior to treatment, at the time of response, and at either disease progression or sustained remission. Paper-wide results and their limitations: Public clonotypes were rare and either contracted or stayed stable during treatment, and the rise in clonality at ibrutinib response reflected the expansion of private clonotypes. Sustained-remission and progressing patients did not have matched sampling times, and lymph node repertoires were not examined. Baseline clonality was found to be higher than that of age-matched healthy donors and was strongly correlated with circulating CD8+ T-cell counts. Clonality increased at ibrutinib response, stayed stable in sustained remission, and fell back toward baseline at progression.

On a MiSeq, deep resolution sequencing aimed for a depth between 1 in 1 million and 1 in 200,000 T cells, with each clonotype covered approximately 9.2x on average. TCR beta libraries were generated with the immunoSEQ hsTCRB Kit. The paper's data handling went like this. ImmunoSEQ Data Assistant and ImmunoSEQ Analyzer were used for data analysis, and V, D and J genes were assigned according to IMGT definitions. Clonality was computed as one minus normalized Shannon entropy of productive rearrangement frequencies, ranging from 0 to 1. Public clonotype analysis was restricted to overrepresented clonotypes comprising at least 0.05% of each patient's repertoire. Some 13 age-matched healthy donor repertoires from immuneACCESS were used as controls for clonality. The clones in this table, taken by TCRdb from immuneACCESS, are in-frame only. Not every clone is retained; where verified, under half of the shortfall comes from an unresolved V gene, and the cause of the rest is unknown. D and trimming were read from the DNA, whereas the V and J calls and clone size are those reported in that table. The sample includes several thousand clones, with about four fifths observed a single time. The ten largest clones capture roughly 5.1% of the sample.

For TCR beta library preparation, around 2.1 micrograms of genomic DNA were extracted from the cryopreserved PBMCs. Longitudinal blood samples from CLL patients receiving ibrutinib monotherapy were subjected to high-throughput TCR beta sequencing. The patients took part in an open-label, single-center phase 2 trial of ibrutinib monotherapy. The CDR3 runs 15 amino acids, cysteine and phenylalanine included. The read is trimmed to its CDR3 DNA, 45 bases read in frame from base 1. Trimming costs V 1 base and J 5 bases, and their ends lie 15 bases apart. The germline V gene gives CDR1 as SGDLS and CDR2 as YYNGEE. This clone was counted a few times. The target of this receptor is not known. Base qualities are not recorded, but no much larger clone differs from it by a single base.

The TCR was taken from a human donor with chronic lymphocytic leukemia. The specimen was PBMCs, collected before ibrutinib treatment. Recombination connected TRBV9 to TRBJ1-1; no D segment can be confidently identified. The CDR3 in this case is CASSVFEASGTEAFF. Read as DNA, the sequence is TGTGCCAGCAGCGTATTTGAGGCGTCGGGAACTGAAGCTTTCTTT.